This entry features one T cell receptor beta chain sequence. This entry comes from a study of blood T cell repertoires in COVID-19. Germline V gene sequence: CDR1 LGHDT, CDR2 YNNKEL (reference sequence). The V and J ends lost 0 bases and 0 bases, in that order; junction bases with no gene match: 10. This CDR3 region has 19 residues. Sequenced by immunoSEQ multiplex PCR; TCRdb stores in-frame clones only, minus some. The table records 300,000 or so clones, 70% to 90% of them present only once. The gene calls are TRBV3-1 (or the pseudogene TRBV3-2) and TRBJ2-3; TRBD2 matches 9 bases. Input material: PBMCs or T cells enriched from blood (not recorded which). The clonotype was recovered from a woman in her twenties or thirties who had recovered from COVID-19. The CDR3 here is CASSQDGVAGATSTDTQYF. CDR3 bases: TGTGCCAGCAGCCAAGATGGGGTAGCGGGGGCCACTAGCACAGATACGCAGTATTTT.